This T cell receptor beta chain emerged from a study of healthy donors' naive CD4 and CD8 T cells (dated by TCRdb to between 2014 and 2017). For the study in its entirety: The donors were selected to cover three age groups of six people each (20-25, 40-50 and 60-70 years), had a mean age of 44, and were half female. For TCR alpha, a new primer set was designed to cover all functional IMGT alpha gene variants, and the remainder of the protocol was kept the same as the beta-chain workflow. To examine how TCR variation is linked to lineage commitment, the study sequenced rearranged TCR alpha and beta chains from naive CD4+ and CD8+ T cells. The donors were HLA-typed by sequencing at HLA-A, -B, -C, -DRB1, -DQB1 and -DPB1, using the SBTexcellerator protocol, an ABI3130xl analyzer and SBTengine software. Peripheral blood mononuclear cells were collected from approximately 18 healthy, unrelated individuals.

The data were produced on a 454 GS FLX Titanium. TCR libraries were built from around 500 ng of total RNA with a previously published linear amplification protocol. Sequencing was performed on the Roche/454 Genome Sequencer with Titanium chemistry. The authors' analysis ran thus. From 5 of the healthy donors, a total of under 90,000 rearranged TCR alpha transcripts were sequenced. Duplicate transcripts were removed, and each unique TCR clonotype was defined by its CDR3 junction following IMGT nomenclature. In R 2.13.0, logistic regression modeled CD4 versus CD8 status on V and J genes, adjusting for donor effects, with Bonferroni correction for multiple testing. In TCRdb, the public reads were trimmed at Q25 with fastp and aligned with MiXCR, with productive beta chains retained. Each record represents a unique CDR3 protein, reported with the most common genes and DNA among its rows. The V and J calls here are based on TCRdb, not the publication. Counted in this sample were approximately 200,000 distinct CDR3 sequences; about four fifths of them appeared once. The ten most abundant clones make up 2% to 2.5% of the sample.

On the study overall, not on this receptor specifically: Taken together, V genes, J genes and CDR3 charge appeared to account for about 12% of the variance in CD4/CD8 propensity, acting in a largely additive way. Possible repertoire bias arising from homeostatic proliferation of naive T cells was not directly addressed. Bias between naive CD4+ and CD8+ cells was reportedly observed for most V and J gene segments, consistently across donors and independently of HLA genotype. In both chains, CD4+ lineage was associated with a positively charged CDR3, and CD8+ lineage was associated with a negatively charged CDR3. Because the alpha and beta chains were sequenced in bulk, pairing them was not possible, and so effects of the combined chains went unevaluated.

The cysteine opens and the phenylalanine closes a CDR3 of 13 amino acids. Just the 39-base CDR3 DNA is kept, in frame starting at base 1. The germline ends are 14 bases apart after V is trimmed by 4 bases and J by 7 bases. The germline V gene sets CDR1 to MNHEY and CDR2 to SVGAGI. This clonotype was detected only once. The antigen it binds to is not known. No base quality information exists; no much larger clone differs at one position. One read represents weak support. Cells with a CD4+CD8-CD45RO-CD45RA+ profile were isolated by FACS and defined as naive CD4+ T cells, and those with a CD8+CD4-CD45RA+CD27bright profile were defined as naive CD8+ T cells. Antibodies against CD4 (RPA-T4), CD8 (SK1), CD27 (O323), CD45RA (HI100) and CD45RO (UCHL1) were used for sorting.

Sequencing was done on a sample of naive CD4+ and CD8+ T cells sorted from blood, pooled from several donors. The cell subset or site label of this sample denotes: FACS-sorted naive CD4+ (CD45RO-CD45RA+) and naive CD8+ (CD45RA+CD27bright) T cells. The chain couples TRBV6-5 to TRBJ2-7; tentative D gene TRBD2, with 6 bases matching. This receptor was obtained from a pool of human donors in good health; the sample pools cells from several healthy donors. The sequence in DNA is TGTGCCAGCAGTTCTCGTGGAGGGGAAGAGCAGTACTTC. It translates as CASSSRGGEEQYF.